This TCR beta chain emerged from a study of Graves' ophthalmopathy and Graves' hyperthyroidism. Overall study: Stable hyperthyroidism referred to disease that showed no ophthalmopathy within 18 months of follow-up.

This clonotype came up a few times. Germline-derived CDR1 and CDR2 are ENHRY and SYGVKD. The CDR3 covers 13 residues. The V segment lost 7 bases and the J segment 5 bases; nucleotides outside the gene matches: 7. The authors amplified TCR beta CDR3 regions, and they did so from RNA transcripts for repertoire sequencing. Second-round multiplex PCR followed a first-round RT-PCR using HTBI primers. TCRdb re-analysed the multiplex PCR reads in MiXCR, keeping a single row per CDR3 protein. Here the sample spans about 1.1 million distinct CDR3 sequences, roughly 35% being singletons. This chain joins TRBV10-3 and TRBJ2-7; TRBD1 matches at 8 bases. Sequenced: peripheral blood or thyroid tissue (not recorded which). The source is an adult man with Graves' hyperthyroidism. CDR3 sequence: CAITPGQGNEQYF. The CDR3 DNA sequence: TGTGCCATCACCCCTGGACAGGGCAACGAGCAGTACTTC.